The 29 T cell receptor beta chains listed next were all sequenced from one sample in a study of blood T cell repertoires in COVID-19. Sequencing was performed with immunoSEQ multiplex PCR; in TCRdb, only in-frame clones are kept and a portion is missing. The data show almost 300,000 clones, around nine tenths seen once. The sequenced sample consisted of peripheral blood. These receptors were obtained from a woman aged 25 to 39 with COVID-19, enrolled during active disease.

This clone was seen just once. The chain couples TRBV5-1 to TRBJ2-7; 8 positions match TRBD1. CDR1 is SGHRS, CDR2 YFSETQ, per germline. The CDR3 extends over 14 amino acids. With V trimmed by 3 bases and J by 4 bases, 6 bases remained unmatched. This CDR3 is CASSYRGVGYEQYF. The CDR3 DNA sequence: TGCGCCAGCAGCTACAGGGGGGTAGGGTACGAGCAGTACTTC.

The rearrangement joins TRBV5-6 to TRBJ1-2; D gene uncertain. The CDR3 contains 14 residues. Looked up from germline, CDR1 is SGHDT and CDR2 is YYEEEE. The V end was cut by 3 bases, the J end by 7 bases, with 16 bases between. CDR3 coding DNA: TGTGCCAGCAGCTCTGGGCGGGGTCGCGGTGGCTACACCTTC. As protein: CASSSGRGRGGYTF.

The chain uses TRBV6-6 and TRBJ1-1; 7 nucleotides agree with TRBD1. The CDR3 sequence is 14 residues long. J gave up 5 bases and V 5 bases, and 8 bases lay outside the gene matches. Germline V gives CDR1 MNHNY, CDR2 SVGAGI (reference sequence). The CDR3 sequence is CASSLMTGLTEAFF. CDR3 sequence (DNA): TGTGCCAGCAGTCTAATGACAGGGTTGACTGAAGCTTTCTTT.

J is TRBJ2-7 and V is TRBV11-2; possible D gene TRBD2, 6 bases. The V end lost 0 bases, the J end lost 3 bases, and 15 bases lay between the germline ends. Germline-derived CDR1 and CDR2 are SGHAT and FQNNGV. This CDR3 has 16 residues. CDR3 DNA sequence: TGTGCCAGCAGCTTAGATCGCGGGGCGACCCTCTACGAGCAGTACTTC. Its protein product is CASSLDRGATLYEQYF.

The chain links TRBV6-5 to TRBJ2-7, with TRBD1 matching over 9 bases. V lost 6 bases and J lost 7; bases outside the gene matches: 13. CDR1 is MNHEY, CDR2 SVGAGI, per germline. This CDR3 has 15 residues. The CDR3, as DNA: TGTGCCAGCAGGCGCGGACAGGGGTCCTTGGTGGAGCAGTACTTC. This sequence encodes CASRRGQGSLVEQYF.

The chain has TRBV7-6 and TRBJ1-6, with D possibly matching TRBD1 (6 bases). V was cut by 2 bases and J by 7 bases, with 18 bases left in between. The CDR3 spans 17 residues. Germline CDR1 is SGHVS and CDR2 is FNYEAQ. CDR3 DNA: TGTGCCAGCAGCTTAAACGTCGGGGGGCTAAGAAATTCACCCCTCCACTTT. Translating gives CASSLNVGGLRNSPLHF.

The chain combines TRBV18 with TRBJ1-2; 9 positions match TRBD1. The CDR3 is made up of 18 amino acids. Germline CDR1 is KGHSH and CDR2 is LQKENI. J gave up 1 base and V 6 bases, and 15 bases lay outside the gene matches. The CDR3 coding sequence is TGTGCCAGCTCCAACCAACCGGGACAGGGATCTTTTAACTATGGCTACACCTTC. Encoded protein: CASSNQPGQGSFNYGYTF.

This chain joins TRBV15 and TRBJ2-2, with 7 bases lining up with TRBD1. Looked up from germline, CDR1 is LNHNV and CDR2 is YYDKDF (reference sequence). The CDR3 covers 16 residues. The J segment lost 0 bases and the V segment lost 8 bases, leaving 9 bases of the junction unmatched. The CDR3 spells CATRDSTSSNTGELFF. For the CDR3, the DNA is TGTGCCACCCGGGACAGCACGAGTTCGAACACCGGGGAGCTGTTTTTT.

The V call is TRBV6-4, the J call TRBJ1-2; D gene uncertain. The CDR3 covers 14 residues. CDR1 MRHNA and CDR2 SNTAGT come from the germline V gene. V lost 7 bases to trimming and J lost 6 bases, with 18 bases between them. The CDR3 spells CASKERAASDGYTF. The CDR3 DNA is TGTGCCAGCAAGGAGAGGGCAGCCTCGGATGGCTACACCTTC.

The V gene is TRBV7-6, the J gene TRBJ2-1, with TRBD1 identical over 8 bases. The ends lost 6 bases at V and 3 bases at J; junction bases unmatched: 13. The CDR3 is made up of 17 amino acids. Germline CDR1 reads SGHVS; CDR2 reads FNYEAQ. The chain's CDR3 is CASSSIPQGAVYNEQFF. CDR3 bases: TGTGCCAGCAGTTCAATCCCGCAGGGGGCCGTCTACAATGAGCAGTTCTTC.

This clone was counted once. The DNA of the CDR3 is TGTGCCAGCAGCTCCGGGACAGCTAACACCGGGGAGCTGTTTTTT. It encodes CASSSGTANTGELFF. The chain combines TRBV11-3 with TRBJ2-2, with 7 nucleotides matching TRBD1. Trimming cost V 4 bases and J 2 bases; bases outside gene matches: 4. This CDR3 spans 15 amino acids. The germline gives CDR1 SGHNT, CDR2 YENEEA.

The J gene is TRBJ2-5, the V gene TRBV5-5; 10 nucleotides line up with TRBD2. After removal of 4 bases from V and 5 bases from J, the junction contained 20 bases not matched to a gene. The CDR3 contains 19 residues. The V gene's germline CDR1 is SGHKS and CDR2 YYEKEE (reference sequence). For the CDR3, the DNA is TGTGCCAGCAGCGGGACCCCGCCCTACAGCGGGGGGGCCCGGGAGACCCAGTACTTC. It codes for CASSGTPPYSGGARETQYF. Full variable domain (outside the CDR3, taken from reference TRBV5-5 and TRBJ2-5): DAGVTQSPTHLIKTRGQQVTLRCSPISGHKSVSWYQQVLGQGPQFIFQYYEKEERGRGNFPDRFSARQFPNYSSELNVNALLLGDSALYLCASSGTPPYSGGARETQYFGPGTRLLVL.

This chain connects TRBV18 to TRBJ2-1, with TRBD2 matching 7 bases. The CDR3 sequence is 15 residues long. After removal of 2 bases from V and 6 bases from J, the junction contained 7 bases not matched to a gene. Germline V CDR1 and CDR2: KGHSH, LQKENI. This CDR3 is CASSPSSGWSNEQFF. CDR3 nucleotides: TGTGCCAGCTCACCAAGTAGCGGGTGGTCCAATGAGCAGTTCTTC.

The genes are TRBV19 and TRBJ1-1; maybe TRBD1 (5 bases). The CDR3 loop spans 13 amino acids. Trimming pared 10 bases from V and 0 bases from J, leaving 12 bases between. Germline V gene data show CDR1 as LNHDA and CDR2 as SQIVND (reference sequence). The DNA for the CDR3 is TGTGCCACAGGGATGAGGTTGAACACTGAAGCTTTCTTT. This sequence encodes CATGMRLNTEAFF.

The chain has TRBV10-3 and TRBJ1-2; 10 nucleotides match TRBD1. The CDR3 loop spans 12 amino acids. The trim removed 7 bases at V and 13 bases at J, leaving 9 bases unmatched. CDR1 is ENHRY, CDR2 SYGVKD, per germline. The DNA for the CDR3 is TGTGCCATCACTGGCGACAGGGGGCCTAGCACCTTC. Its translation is CAITGDRGPSTF.

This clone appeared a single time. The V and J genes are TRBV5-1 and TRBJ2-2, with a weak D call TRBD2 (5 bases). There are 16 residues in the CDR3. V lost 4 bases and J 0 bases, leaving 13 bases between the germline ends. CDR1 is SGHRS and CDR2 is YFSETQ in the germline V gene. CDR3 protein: CASSPGVDPNTGELFF. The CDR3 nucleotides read TGCGCCAGCAGCCCCGGGGTAGACCCGAACACCGGGGAGCTGTTTTTT.

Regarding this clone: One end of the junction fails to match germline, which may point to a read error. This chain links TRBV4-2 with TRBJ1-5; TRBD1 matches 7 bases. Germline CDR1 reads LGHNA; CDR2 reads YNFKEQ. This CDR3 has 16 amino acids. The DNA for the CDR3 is TGTGCCAGCAGCAAAGACGGACAGGCGATAACTCGGCCCCAGCATTTT. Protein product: CASSKDGQAITRPQHF.

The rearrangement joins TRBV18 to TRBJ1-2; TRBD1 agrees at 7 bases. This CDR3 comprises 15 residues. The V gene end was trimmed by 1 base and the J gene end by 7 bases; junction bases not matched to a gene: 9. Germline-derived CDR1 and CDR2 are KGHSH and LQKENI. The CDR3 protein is CASSPLGQDTFGYTF. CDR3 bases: TGTGCCAGCTCACCACTAGGACAGGACACATTTGGCTACACCTTC. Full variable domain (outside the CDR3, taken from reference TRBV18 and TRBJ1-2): NAGVMQNPRHLVRRRGQEARLRCSPMKGHSHVYWYRQLPEEGLKFMVYLQKENIIDESGMPKERFSAEFPKEGPSILRIQQVVRGDSAAYFCASSPLGQDTFGYTFGSGTRLTVV.

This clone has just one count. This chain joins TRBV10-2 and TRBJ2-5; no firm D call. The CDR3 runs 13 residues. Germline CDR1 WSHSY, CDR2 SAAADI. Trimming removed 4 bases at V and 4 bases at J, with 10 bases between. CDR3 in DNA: TGCGCCAGCAGTGCCTGGGCCAGAGAGACCCAGTACTTC. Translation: CASSAWARETQYF.

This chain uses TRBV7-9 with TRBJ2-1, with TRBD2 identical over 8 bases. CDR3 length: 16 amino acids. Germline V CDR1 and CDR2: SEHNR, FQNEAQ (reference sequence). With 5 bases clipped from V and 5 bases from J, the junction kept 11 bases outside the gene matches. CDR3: CASSLSGAGVNNEQFF. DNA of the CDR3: TGTGCCAGCAGCCTCAGTGGAGCGGGGGTTAACAATGAGCAGTTCTTC.

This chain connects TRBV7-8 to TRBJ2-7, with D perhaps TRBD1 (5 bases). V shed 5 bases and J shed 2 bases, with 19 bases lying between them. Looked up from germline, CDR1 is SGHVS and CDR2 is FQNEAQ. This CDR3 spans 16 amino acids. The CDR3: CASSLQRAGNAYEQYF. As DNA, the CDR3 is TGTGCCAGCAGCCTTCAACGGGCAGGGAATGCCTACGAGCAGTACTTC.

The CDR3 protein is CASSQAGRRTTEAFF. The CDR3 nucleotides read TGCGCCAGCAGCCAAGCCGGGAGAAGGACCACTGAAGCTTTCTTT. The chain is built from TRBV4-1 and TRBJ1-1; no definite D call. The CDR3 length is 15 residues. With 1 base removed from V and 4 bases from J, the gap between germline ends came to 13 bases. The germline V gene has CDR1 MGHRA and CDR2 YSYEKL.

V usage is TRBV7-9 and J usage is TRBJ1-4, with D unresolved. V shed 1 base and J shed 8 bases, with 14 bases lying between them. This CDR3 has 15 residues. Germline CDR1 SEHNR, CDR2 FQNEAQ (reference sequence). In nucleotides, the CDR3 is TGTGCCAGCAGCTTAGAACCCGGGGTGGTGGAAAAACTGTTTTTT. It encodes CASSLEPGVVEKLFF.

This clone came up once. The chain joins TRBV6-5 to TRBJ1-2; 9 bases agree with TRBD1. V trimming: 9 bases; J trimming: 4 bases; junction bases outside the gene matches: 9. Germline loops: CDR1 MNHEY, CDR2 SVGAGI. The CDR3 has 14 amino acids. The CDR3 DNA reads TGTGCCAGTGAAGGGGACAGGGCCCCCTATGGCTACACCTTC. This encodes CASEGDRAPYGYTF.

CDR3 in DNA: TGTGCCAGCAGTACCTATCGAGGGGGCCGCAATGGCTACACCTTC. This translates into CASSTYRGGRNGYTF. The rearrangement uses TRBV27 and TRBJ1-2, with 7 bases that match TRBD1. This CDR3 is 15 amino acids long. The germline V gene has CDR1 MNHEY and CDR2 SMNVEV (reference sequence). Trimming cost V 5 bases and J 6 bases; bases outside gene matches: 12.

CDR3 sequence: CASSQDIGLAFGGGEQFF. CDR3 nucleotides: TGTGCCAGCAGCCAAGATATAGGACTAGCTTTCGGGGGCGGTGAGCAGTTCTTC. This chain connects TRBV3-1 (or the pseudogene TRBV3-2) to TRBJ2-1; 8 bases match TRBD2. J lost 9 bases, V lost 0 bases, and 16 bases had no gene match. There are 18 residues in the CDR3. Germline CDR1 LGHDT, CDR2 YNNKEL (reference sequence).

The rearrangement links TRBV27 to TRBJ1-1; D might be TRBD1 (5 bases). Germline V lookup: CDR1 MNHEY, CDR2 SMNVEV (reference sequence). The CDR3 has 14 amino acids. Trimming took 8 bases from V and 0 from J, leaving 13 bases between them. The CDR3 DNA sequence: TGTGCCAGCCTCCCCAGGGCCATGAACACTGAAGCTTTCTTT. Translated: CASLPRAMNTEAFF.

CDR3: CAGRETSSGNTIYF. The CDR3, as DNA: TGTGCCGGGCGGGAAACTTCCTCTGGAAACACCATATATTTT. The V gene is TRBV2, the J gene TRBJ1-3; D is undetermined. Trimming stripped 11 bases from V and 0 bases from J, with 14 bases between. From germline, CDR1 is SNHLY and CDR2 FYNNEI. The CDR3 has 14 amino acids.

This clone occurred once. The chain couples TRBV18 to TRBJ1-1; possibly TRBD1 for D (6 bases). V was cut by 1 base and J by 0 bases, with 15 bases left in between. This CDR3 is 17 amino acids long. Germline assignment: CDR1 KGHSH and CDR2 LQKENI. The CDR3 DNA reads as TGTGCCAGCTCACCACGGGTCAGGGGCCGGATGAACACTGAAGCTTTCTTT. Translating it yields CASSPRVRGRMNTEAFF. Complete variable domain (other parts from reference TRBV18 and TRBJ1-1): NAGVMQNPRHLVRRRGQEARLRCSPMKGHSHVYWYRQLPEEGLKFMVYLQKENIIDESGMPKERFSAEFPKEGPSILRIQQVVRGDSAAYFCASSPRVRGRMNTEAFFGQGTRLTVV.